This T cell receptor beta chain came from a study of primary melanoma T cells and metastatic recurrence (TCRdb year 2020). For context, the study as a whole: The cohort was made up of roughly 190 primary melanomas of stage T2 to T4, with thickness greater than 1 mm. Whether patient outcome could be predicted by T-cell fraction and T-cell repertoire clonality in primary melanoma tumors was the question this study put to the test. Progression-free survival was the clinical outcome compared against the T-cell fraction measured by TCR beta sequencing. The sequencing-derived T-cell fraction was compared with histopathological grading of tumor-infiltrating lymphocytes.

Patients had primary melanoma that had been surgically resected and was considered potentially curable but at risk of metastatic recurrence. The protocol used for the library was the immunoSEQ multiplex PCR assay. Primary melanoma tumor tissue underwent high-throughput sequencing of the T-cell receptor beta chain. Under the source paper's analysis protocol: TCRB CDR3 sharing between samples and the distribution of insertions and deletions were included in the repertoire analyses. A gradient-boosted model ranked how well the T-cell fraction predicted outcome compared with histopathological variables. The table comes from immuneACCESS by way of TCRdb, which keeps in-frame sequences with V and J called. Part of the clones is missing from these tables; in studies checked, under half for an unresolved V gene and the rest for unknown reasons. D and trimming were read from the DNA, whereas the V and J calls and clone size are those reported in that table. This sample comprises a few hundred clones, around 80% of them detected only once. Clones ranked in the top ten supply more than 12% of the sample.

On this clone itself: Its specific antigen is unknown. One base away there is no much larger clone; base qualities are not given.

General study outcomes and caveats: Tumor T-cell fraction was reported to predict progression-free survival independently of thickness, ulceration, mitotic rate and age. Regardless of nodal disease, mitotic rate or ulceration status, a T-cell fraction above 20% appeared to be protective. Adding T-cell fraction to tumor thickness reportedly improved progression-free survival prediction more than adding any other histopathological variable. The authors presented an effective T-cell-mediated antitumor response in primary melanoma only as a suggestion and not as a demonstrated mechanism.

CDR1 and CDR2, per the germline V gene, are SGHNT and YENEEA. V is pruned by 3 bases and J by 4 bases, leaving 11 bases of the junction without a gene match. The CDR3 goes from the cysteine to the phenylalanine over 16 residues. Only CDR3 DNA remains: 48 bases, in frame from the first base. The rearrangement joined TRBV11-3 to TRBJ1-2, with 7 bases aligning to TRBD1. The sample taken for sequencing was melanoma tumor tissue. This receptor was identified in a human donor with melanoma. The CDR3 here reads CASSFSGQEASYGYTF. The DNA reads as follows: TGTGCCAGCAGCTTTTCCGGACAGGAAGCGTCCTATGGCTACACCTTC.